This TCR beta chain is drawn from a study of metastatic and nonmetastatic thyroid tumors. Study-wide context: Patients with malignant and benign thyroid disease provided blood and tumor or nodule tissue, whose repertoires were compared. Study outcomes and limitations: Significantly higher TCR beta diversity was reportedly seen in malignant thyroid tumors than benign nodules, in blood and tumor.

Trimming stripped 0 bases from V and 2 bases from J, with 12 bases between. There are 15 residues in the CDR3. Germline assignment: CDR1 DFQATT and CDR2 SNEGSKA (reference sequence). Regarding this clone: Its antigen is still unknown.

No treatment of any kind had been given to any patient before thyroid surgery. TCRdb recomputed clones from the PCR reads via MiXCR. The sample has about 21,000 clones, roughly 27% seen once. The chain joins TRBV20-1 to TRBJ2-3; D not certain. The TCR was taken from a male donor with papillary thyroid cancer or a benign thyroid nodule (not recorded which). Some clones in this sample may be carry-over from other donors' samples. The sequencing sample was made of tumor tissue. The CDR3 bases are TGCAGTGCTAGAGACATGAACCGACTCACAGATACGCAGTATTTT. Translation gives CSARDMNRLTDTQYF.